These 14 T cell receptor beta chains originate from one sample sequenced in a study of lymphopenia after photon versus proton radiotherapy. Only in-frame clones appear in the TCRdb table, and some are missing; sequencing was by immunoSEQ multiplex PCR. The data show 25,000 to 30,000 clones, around 90% seen once. The sample in question was peripheral blood, obtained from a patient treated with photon-based radiotherapy. The receptors here all came from a man aged 45 to 65 with gastric cancer.

This clone was seen a handful of times. The chain carries TRBV5-1 and TRBJ2-3; TRBD1 might be the D (5 bases). Germline V lookup: CDR1 SGHRS, CDR2 YFSETQ. V was pared by 4 bases and J by 7 bases, with 16 bases between. CDR3 length: 14 residues. CDR3 in amino acids: CASSGQSGANTQYF. For the CDR3, the DNA is TGCGCCAGCAGCGGGCAGAGTGGGGCGAATACGCAGTATTTT. The complete variable domain, with remaining parts taken from reference TRBV5-1 and TRBJ2-3, reads KAGVTQTPRYLIKTRGQQVTLSCSPISGHRSVSWYQQTPGQGLQFLFEYFSETQRNKGNFPGRFSGRQFSNSRSEMNVSTLELGDSALYLCASSGQSGANTQYFGPGTRLTVL.

This clone came up a few times. This rearrangement joins TRBV5-4 to TRBJ2-2, with no clear D. V shed 4 bases and J shed 4 bases, with 8 bases lying between them. CDR3 length equals 13 residues. Germline V lookup: CDR1 SGHNT, CDR2 YYREEE (reference sequence). CDR3 region: CASSPWGTGELFF. CDR3 coding DNA: TGTGCCAGCAGCCCTTGGGGCACCGGGGAGCTGTTTTTT.

This rearrangement joins TRBV5-6 to TRBJ2-3; D uncertain. The germline gives CDR1 SGHDT, CDR2 YYEEEE. The CDR3 spans 14 residues. V lost 2 bases to trimming and J lost 1 base, with 8 bases between them. CDR3 bases: TGTGCCAGCAGCTTATCCACCCGCACAGATACGCAGTATTTT. It codes for CASSLSTRTDTQYF. Looking up the rest from reference TRBV5-6 and TRBJ2-3 gives the full variable domain: DAGVTQSPTHLIKTRGQQVTLRCSPKSGHDTVSWYQQALGQGPQFIFQYYEEEERQRGNFPDRFSGHQFPNYSSELNVNALLLGDSALYLCASSLSTRTDTQYFGPGTRLTVL.

The gene calls are TRBV6-1 and TRBJ2-7, with 8 positions matching TRBD1. The ends lost 4 bases at V and 3 bases at J; junction bases unmatched: 5. The CDR3 runs to 14 residues. CDR1 and CDR2 (germline): MNHNS, SASEGT. The CDR3 nucleotides are TGTGCCAGCAGTGGACAAACAGGGGGCTACGAGCAGTACGTC. This gives the protein CASSGQTGGYEQYV.

The rearrangement uses TRBV10-2 and TRBJ1-2; the D is unclear. Germline-derived CDR1 and CDR2 are WSHSY and SAAADI. V gave up 6 bases and J gave up 4 bases, with 18 bases separating them. CDR3 length equals 15 residues. The CDR3 region is CASSADSGLGYGYTF. CDR3 sequence (DNA): TGCGCCAGCAGCGCCGACTCGGGTCTGGGCTATGGCTACACCTTC.

The chain is built from TRBV9 and TRBJ2-2; 12 nucleotides agree with TRBD2. The length of the CDR3 is 18 residues. Per germline, CDR1 SGDLS and CDR2 YYNGEE. V gave up 0 bases and J gave up 5 bases; unmatched junction bases: 8. CDR3: CASSVVPSGGASTGELFF. The CDR3 DNA follows: TGTGCCAGCAGCGTAGTCCCTAGCGGGGGGGCATCTACCGGGGAGCTGTTTTTT.

V usage is TRBV5-1 and J usage is TRBJ1-1, with 12 bases identical to TRBD1. The J segment lost 5 bases and the V segment lost 0 bases, leaving 11 bases of the junction unmatched. Germline V CDR1 and CDR2: SGHRS, YFSETQ. The CDR3 covers 18 residues. The DNA for the CDR3 is TGCGCCAGCAGCTTGGCCGGGGGACAGGGGGCGCGGGTGACTGAAGCTTTCTTT. It yields the protein CASSLAGGQGARVTEAFF.

The rearrangement links TRBV18 to TRBJ2-2, with D possibly TRBD1 on 6 matching bases. The CDR3 runs 14 residues. The germline V gene has CDR1 KGHSH and CDR2 LQKENI. V was pared by 8 bases and J by 1 base, with 11 bases between. CDR3 sequence: CASQEQGNTGELFF. The CDR3, as DNA: TGTGCCAGCCAGGAACAGGGGAACACCGGGGAGCTGTTTTTT.

The chain joins TRBV11-2 to TRBJ2-1; D remains unclear. Trimming cost V 4 bases and J 7 bases, with 11 bases left between them. The length of the CDR3 is 13 residues. The germline V gene encodes CDR1 SGHAT and CDR2 FQNNGV. The CDR3 loop reads CASSSLQHNEQFF. The CDR3 bases are TGTGCCAGCAGCTCCCTACAGCATAATGAGCAGTTCTTC.

The chain employs TRBV6-5 and TRBJ1-5; D is perhaps TRBD1 (5 bases). Trimming cost V 6 bases and J 3 bases, with 9 bases left between them. Germline V lookup: CDR1 MNHEY, CDR2 SVGAGI. The CDR3 contains 13 residues. Here the CDR3 DNA reads TGTGCCAGCAGCGGACACAACAATCAGCCCCAGCATTTT. Translating it yields CASSGHNNQPQHF.

This chain joins TRBV19 and TRBJ2-1, with 7 bases matching TRBD1. The germline gives CDR1 LNHDA, CDR2 SQIVND (reference sequence). The CDR3 is 15 residues long. V shed 5 bases, J shed 0 bases, and the junction held 4 bases outside the gene matches. The CDR3 DNA reads TGTGCCAGTAGTTCCCACAGGGGCTCCTACAATGAGCAGTTCTTC. Encoded protein: CASSSHRGSYNEQFF.

The chain couples TRBV6-6 to TRBJ1-6, with D maybe TRBD1 (5 bases). From germline, CDR1 is MNHNY and CDR2 SVGAGI (reference sequence). Trimming stripped 0 bases from V and 8 bases from J, with 8 bases between. The CDR3 runs 14 residues. The DNA for the CDR3 is TGTGCCAGCAGTTACTCCCGGGGGGATTCACCCCTCCACTTT. It encodes CASSYSRGDSPLHF.

This chain joins TRBV27 and TRBJ2-7, with 9 bases that match TRBD1. The CDR3 contains 14 residues. The germline V gene encodes CDR1 MNHEY and CDR2 SMNVEV (reference sequence). V was pared by 6 bases and J by 11 bases, with 14 bases of the junction left unmatched. Here the CDR3 reads CASSPIGGTGNKYV. The CDR3 region has the DNA TGTGCCAGCAGCCCCATTGGAGGGACAGGGAATAAGTACGTC.

This clone was observed once. This rearrangement joins TRBV19 to TRBJ1-2; possibly TRBD1 for D (6 bases). Trimming shortened V by 7 bases and J by 1 base, and 10 bases separated the two germline ends. Germline V gene sequence: CDR1 LNHDA, CDR2 SQIVND (reference sequence). The CDR3 is 13 residues long. The CDR3 DNA reads TGTGCCAGTAACTTACAGGGTAACTATGGCTACACCTTC. Translating gives CASNLQGNYGYTF.